The present T cell receptor (beta chain) was sequenced within a study of identical twins. Whole-study findings and limits: The study drew conclusions from cross-sectional statistical analysis, not from following the same donors.

From the 5' RACE reads, TCRdb called clonotypes with MiXCR, one entry per CDR3 protein. The top ten clones hold around 13% of a sample with roughly 720,000 distinct CDR3 sequences, about 18% of them seen once. Comments on this clonotype: Its antigen is not identified.

This CDR3 is 13 amino acids long. V shed 2 bases and J shed 6 bases, with 10 bases lying between them. Germline V gene lookup returns CDR1 LGHDT and CDR2 YNNKEL (reference sequence). This sample also appeared in a second study, on T cells expressing NK-cell markers.

The sequenced material came from PBMCs. The clonotype was recovered from a woman under 30 in good health. V and J are TRBV3-1 and TRBJ1-1, with D unclear. The CDR3 region is CASSQREDAEAFF. The CDR3 DNA follows: TGTGCCAGCAGCCAACGGGAGGACGCTGAAGCTTTCTTT.